This TCR beta chain came from a study of CD8+CD57+ T cells in acquired aplastic anemia. General study points: Comparison of patients with controls identified almost 30 shared CD8+ CDR3 sequences. Patients and controls had CD8+ Simpson's diversity values that were not significantly distinct.

Genomic DNA, the template, was used for profiling of the TCR beta VDJ and CDR3. A single record per CDR3 protein comes from TCRdb applying MiXCR to the reads. The data show 160,000 or so distinct CDR3 sequences, with roughly two thirds seen just once and approximately 50% held by the top ten. All sequencing subjects had displayed CD8+CD57+ cell expansion on flow cytometry. Of note for this clonotype: What it binds is not known.

This CDR3 contains 13 residues. Germline lookup yields CDR1 SNHLY and CDR2 FYNNEI. V lost 3 bases, J lost 9 bases, and 5 bases stayed unmatched. The sequencing sample was made of sorted CD4+, CD8+, or CD8+CD57+ T cells (not recorded which) from PBMCs. This chain links TRBV2 with TRBJ2-3, with TRBD2 matching 8 bases. This receptor was obtained from a human donor with aplastic anemia. The CDR3 spells CASSDSGVSTQYF. As DNA, the CDR3 is TGTGCCAGCAGTGATAGCGGGGTATCCACGCAGTATTTT.